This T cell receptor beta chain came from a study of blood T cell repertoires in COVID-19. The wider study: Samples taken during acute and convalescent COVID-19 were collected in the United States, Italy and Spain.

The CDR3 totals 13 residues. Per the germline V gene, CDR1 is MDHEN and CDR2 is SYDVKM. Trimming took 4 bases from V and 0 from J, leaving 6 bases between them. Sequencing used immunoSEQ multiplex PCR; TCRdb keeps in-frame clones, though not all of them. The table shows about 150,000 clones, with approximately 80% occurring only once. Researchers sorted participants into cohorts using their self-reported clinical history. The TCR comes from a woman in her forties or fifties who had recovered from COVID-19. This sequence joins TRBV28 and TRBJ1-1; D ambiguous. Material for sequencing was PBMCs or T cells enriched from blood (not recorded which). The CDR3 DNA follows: TGTGCCAGCAGTTATGCTATGAACACTGAAGCTTTCTTT. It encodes CASSYAMNTEAFF.